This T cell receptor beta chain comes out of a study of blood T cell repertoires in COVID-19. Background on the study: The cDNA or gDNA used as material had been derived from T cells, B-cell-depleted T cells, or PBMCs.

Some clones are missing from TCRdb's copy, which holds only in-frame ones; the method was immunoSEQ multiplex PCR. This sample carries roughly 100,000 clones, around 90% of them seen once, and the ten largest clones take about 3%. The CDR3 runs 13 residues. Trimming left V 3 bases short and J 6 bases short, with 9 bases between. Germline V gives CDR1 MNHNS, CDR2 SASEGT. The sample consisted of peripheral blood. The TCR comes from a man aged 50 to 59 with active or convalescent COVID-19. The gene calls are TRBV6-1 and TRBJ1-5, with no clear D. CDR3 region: CASSDEGGQPQHF. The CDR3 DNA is TGTGCCAGCAGTGATGAGGGAGGTCAGCCCCAGCATTTT.